The sequence of this T cell receptor beta chain was determined in a study of cytomegalovirus exposure and HLA in healthy donors (dated 2017 in TCRdb). Regarding the complete study: An earlier analysis of several hundred of the donors reported 276 Gb of sequence data and 117 million unique TCR beta sequences obtained from some 200 million T cells. Every discovery cohort repertoire had been produced on one sequencing platform. In a later genetic analysis, genome-wide SNP genotypes for about 65% of the 666 donors were used, and that subset was treated as a discovery cohort. The genetic ancestry cluster associated with self-reported Caucasian donors included roughly four fifths of the approximately 400 genotyped donors. To study patterns of TCR occurrence, a later analysis re-analyzed previously published TCR beta repertoires from 500 to 850 donors and added high-resolution HLA genotyping. An early release that covered several hundred HLA-typed donors contained approximately 300 gigabases of sequencing data and 80 million or so unique TCR sequences. A separate validation cohort of approximately 130 different subjects was used in addition to the approximately 700-subject first cohort. The study aimed to test whether signatures of past pathogen exposure could be identified by cataloging public T cell receptors. To predict cytomegalovirus infection status, the study brought together high-throughput TCR immunosequencing, statistical association of individual TCRs with disease status, and machine learning. Donor age, sex, ethnicity and CMV serostatus were compiled alongside the repertoire data. An earlier analysis of approximately 580 of the donors used high-throughput TCR beta sequencing to judge whether each TCR beta V gene segment behaved as functional or pseudogenic. The T cell repertoires of 666 subjects were profiled by immunosequencing and related to cytomegalovirus serostatus. Among 300 to 500 genotyped donors of the cohort, an average of around 250,000 unique TCR beta nucleotide sequences was sequenced per donor, of which 15% to 20% were non-productive. Rather than drawing on any new phenotypic data, the later analysis identified candidate immune exposures from TCR beta sequences and the way those sequences occurred across donors. The number of typed donors differed by locus: roughly 620-630 for A, B, C, DRB1 and DQB1; about 520 for DQA1; 606 for DPA1; and roughly 470 for DPB1. Class I and class II HLA loci were covered by the typing at four-digit resolution. A handful of DR-DQ haplotypes were handled as single units for association and clustering because linkage in the cohort was strong. Beyond this particular receptor, the publication reports: In a later analysis, most CMV-associated TCR beta chains were found to appear HLA-restricted, with HLA associations seemingly driven largely by CMV exposure. Because some donors lacked HLA typing at each locus, the association tests relied only on the typed subset. A later genetic analysis reported fewer N-insertions in productive TCRs among donors in an Asian-associated ancestry cluster than the roughly 700-donor mean. In a later analysis, TCR association rates were found to vary across HLA loci, with the most associated TCRs seen for DRB1 alleles and the fewest for HLA-C alleles. In vitro tests confirmed that a few of the cytomegalovirus-associated TCR beta chains recognize cytomegalovirus antigens. In the study, about 150 TCR beta chains were listed as associated with cytomegalovirus. Correlated functional status among segregating V segments might be attributable to linkage disequilibrium, but an unknown experimental factor could not be ruled out. Sequencing depth was assumed to be roughly uniform across donors in the presence/absence analyses, though that assumption may not hold. In a later analysis, HLA-associated TCR beta chains showed more clonal expansion and lower generation probabilities than non-associated chains that were equally common. Some IMGT-functional V segments, including TRBV6-2 and TRBV6-3, could not be distinguished by the 87-base-pair reads and were therefore excluded. A cluster of highly shared sequence variants was judged likely to be a technical artifact of the sequencing pipeline. The only immune exposure information available for the cohort was CMV serostatus. An earlier analysis of 587 of the donors showed that most TCR beta V segments appeared in productive rearrangements either about 90% or about 30% of the time, which broadly matched IMGT annotations. This cohort had only TCR beta chains sequenced, and the lack of alpha or paired-chain data limited which features could be detected. The authors suggested that the approach could potentially be generalized to other disease states and immunological phenotypes. A further reported finding was that TCR beta sequences accurately predicted the HLA-A and HLA-B alleles for most subjects in the first cohort. The classifier was reported to diagnose cytomegalovirus status with high specificity and sensitivity in both the original and validation cohorts. Assigning TCR associations to individual alleles was difficult when HLA alleles, especially DR and DQ, strongly co-occurred. Most TCR sequences were seen in very few donors, while some public TCRs were found in many individuals. Approximately 16 rarely observed V segments, including chromosome 9 orphons, were excluded from the earlier analysis of approximately 500 of the donors because counts were too low. According to a later analysis, parvovirus B19, influenza, CMV and Epstein-Barr virus appeared linked to several top co-occurrence clusters. A later analysis associated around 16,000 TCR beta sequences with specific HLA alleles at a false discovery rate of 0.05. An association between a missense DCLRE1C variant and V-gene and J-gene trimming of TCR beta chains was found in a later genetic analysis and replicated in an independent cohort.

The cohort was made up of approximately 700 healthy bone marrow donors. At the time of sampling, all cohort members were nominally healthy, though unrecorded immune exposures were likely present. The donor was CMV seropositive and was included in the group of 250 to 300 seropositive cohort members. A peripheral blood sample was collected from each donor, and TCR beta sequencing was performed on peripheral blood mononuclear cells. The Qiagen DNeasy Blood Extraction Kit was used to extract genomic DNA from the blood cell samples. Library generation was performed with the immunoSEQ multiplex PCR assay. The multiplex PCR relied on a mix of 60 forward primers for TCR Vbeta segments and 13 reverse primers for TCR Jbeta segments. The CDR3 region of rearranged TCR beta genes was amplified from genomic DNA by a multiplex PCR assay. On the Illumina HiSeq System, the amplified TCR beta libraries were sequenced as 87-base-pair reads. For the original study's pipeline: A later analysis counted 65 million to 90 million unique TCR beta chains across the 500 to 850 repertoires, and 10 million to 12 million of these chains were shared by at least two donors. A nearest-neighbor algorithm error-corrected the raw reads and collapsed the reads into unique sequences, merging closely related sequences to remove PCR and sequencing errors. Alignment of CDR3 sequences to IMGT reference sequences was used to assign V, D and J gene segments. Each retained sequence needed at least a six-nucleotide match to both a V gene segment and a J gene segment. A rearrangement was called productive if the CDR3 had no stop codons and remained in frame with V and J, and every other rearrangement was called non-productive. Following IMGT convention, CDR3 was defined as the stretch from the second conserved V-encoded cysteine to the conserved J-encoded phenylalanine. In an earlier analysis of around 640 of the donors, sequences lacking an unambiguous match to a single V gene segment were excluded. In an earlier analysis of around 600 of the donors, V segments were called functional above 56.7% productive rearrangements and were called segregating when the between-donor standard deviation exceeded 5%. A statistical classification framework was built to diagnose cytomegalovirus status from the catalog of TCR beta chain sequences. In a later analysis, TCR nucleotide sequences were compared against IMGT/GENE-DB human TR gene sequences so that V and J genes could be assigned. The TCRdist pipeline was used in a later analysis to assign CDR3 sequences and most-parsimonious VDJ recombination scenarios. A later analysis defined each TCR beta chain by its CDR3 amino acid sequence plus V-gene family, and excluded reads lacking a unique V-gene family. In a later analysis, 500 to 650 highly shared, low-generation-probability nucleotide sequences were removed to address suspected cross-contamination and a sequencing artifact. A later analysis calculated a clonal expansion index for each public chain from normalized within-repertoire ranks of inferred template counts. Generation probabilities in a later analysis came from a VDJ recombination model fitted to out-of-frame rearrangements, and those results were checked against IGoR. A later analysis scored TCR-TCR, TCR-HLA and TCR-CMV co-occurrence with hypergeometric tests, applying a repertoire-size bias correction to TCR pairs. To estimate false discovery rates, a later analysis permuted the HLA or CMV assignments 20 times. In a later analysis, co-occurring TCRs were grouped using DBSCAN, and TCRdist sequence similarity was added for clustering within HLA-allele-positive subsets. Repertoires with fewer than 30,000 or more than 120,000 public chains were left out of co-occurrence clustering, as were five repertoires with anomalous nucleotide sharing. The source is immuneACCESS, and TCRdb retained only in-frame sequences with V and J called. Part of the clones is not carried over; for the studies checked, unresolved V genes explain less than half of this, and the remainder is unexplained. The V and J calls and clone size come from that table; D and trimming were worked out from the DNA. The sample yields over 150,000 clones; about 80% were counted once. Around a tenth of the sample rests with the top ten.

Concerning this clone itself: Its target antigen remains unknown. No base quality values were provided; no much bigger clone lies one nucleotide off.

In the germline V gene (reference sequence), CDR1 corresponds to SSHAT and CDR2 to FNYEAQ. Trimming costs V 1 base and J 3 bases, and their ends lie 12 bases apart. From the cysteine through the phenylalanine, the CDR3 covers 15 amino acids. CDR3 DNA only is kept here, 45 bases in frame from base 1. In this chain, TRBV7-7 is recombined with TRBJ2-5, and the D gene may be TRBD1, 6 bases matching. The sequencing sample was made of PBMCs. This TCR was recovered from a man between 18 and 29 years old in good health and CMV-seropositive. The sequence in DNA is TGTGCCAGCAGCTTAGGGGGGCGTCAGGAAGAGACCCAGTACTTC. It translates to CASSLGGRQEETQYF. Where the CDR3 stops, the reference TRBV7-7 and TRBJ2-5 genes take over; the full variable domain is GAGVSQSPRYKVTKRGQDVTLRCDPISSHATLYWYQQALGQGPEFLTYFNYEAQPDKSGLPSDRFSAERPEGSISTLTIQRTEQRDSAMYRCASSLGGRQEETQYFGPGTRLLVL.